The next 26 T cell receptor beta chains were all read from a single sample in a study of beta chain features in type 1 diabetes. Expressed TCRB transcripts were sequenced, since all the RNA that had been isolated was reverse transcribed. The assay was immunoSEQ multiplex PCR, and TCRdb's table has in-frame clones only and misses some. The table shows 350,000 to 450,000 clones, with about 16% occurring only once. Sequencing used naive CD4+ T cells from blood. The receptors come from a woman aged 18-29 years in good health.

The genes are TRBV30 and TRBJ2-6, with TRBD1 matching over 7 bases. The CDR3 loop spans 16 amino acids. Germline V lookup: CDR1 GTSNPN, CDR2 SVGIG (reference sequence). J lost 2 bases, V lost 6 bases, and 10 bases had no gene match. The CDR3 DNA is TGTGCCTGTGACGGCAGGGGGACCGCTGGGGCCAACGTCCTGACTTTC. This encodes CACDGRGTAGANVLTF.

The chain combines TRBV30 with TRBJ2-7; perhaps TRBD1 as D (6 bases). The length of the CDR3 is 12 residues. CDR1 is GTSNPN and CDR2 is SVGIG in the germline V gene (reference sequence). With 0 bases removed from V and 4 bases from J, the gap between germline ends came to 7 bases. Here the CDR3 DNA reads TGTGCCTGGAGTGTCGACAGGTACGAGCAGTACTTC. Translating it yields CAWSVDRYEQYF.

This clone turned up a few times. The J gene is TRBJ2-7, the V gene TRBV10-3, with 9 nucleotides matching TRBD2. The J segment lost 4 bases and the V segment lost 8 bases, leaving 6 bases of the junction unmatched. The germline V gene encodes CDR1 ENHRY and CDR2 SYGVKD. The CDR3 runs 13 residues. The CDR3 nucleotides are TGTGCCATCGGGGAGCGGGGGGATTACGAGCAGTACTTC. This sequence encodes CAIGERGDYEQYF.

This sequence joins TRBV7-2 and TRBJ2-7, with TRBD1 matching over 12 bases. J gave up 2 bases and V 5 bases, and 7 bases lay outside the gene matches. The germline V gene encodes CDR1 SGHTA and CDR2 FQGNSA. The CDR3 extends over 16 amino acids. The CDR3 nucleotides read TGTGCCAGCAGCCAAACAGGGACAGGGGGCACCTACGAGCAGTACTTC. Translating gives CASSQTGTGGTYEQYF.

This clone came up a few times. The chain carries TRBV18 and TRBJ2-7, with TRBD2 matching over 8 bases. The CDR3 sequence is 19 residues long. Germline assignment: CDR1 KGHSH and CDR2 LQKENI. Trimming at V came to 3 bases and at J to 1 base, leaving 17 bases not matched to a gene. CDR3 loop: CASSPGTGGPKGDSYEQYF. The CDR3 bases are TGTGCCAGCTCACCCGGGACGGGAGGGCCAAAGGGCGATTCCTACGAGCAGTACTTC.

This clone appeared a few times. The chain recombines TRBV19 with TRBJ1-5, with D hard to call. CDR1 and CDR2 (germline): LNHDA, SQIVND (reference sequence). V was clipped by 0 bases and J by 11 bases, with 8 bases between them. The CDR3 spans 12 residues. DNA for the CDR3: TGTGCCAGTAGTATAGACCCTCCAGCCCAGCATTTT. This sequence encodes CASSIDPPAQHF.

With regard to this clone: The identical CDR3 is also encoded by other nucleotide sequences in the sample. The V call is TRBV29-1, the J call TRBJ1-2, with D hard to call. Germline assignment: CDR1 SQVTM and CDR2 ANQGSEA. This CDR3 is built from 13 residues. The V end lost 5 bases, the J end lost 5 bases, and 15 bases lay between the germline ends. In DNA, the CDR3 is TGCAGCGTTTTACGACAAGCAGGTTATGGCTACACCTTC. This encodes CSVLRQAGYGYTF.

This clone was recorded a few times. The CDR3 DNA reads as TGTGCCAGCAGGCGTCCGGGACAGGGGGGCTACGAGCAGTACTTC. Encoded protein: CASRRPGQGGYEQYF. The chain links TRBV6-5 to TRBJ2-7; 11 nucleotides match TRBD1. This CDR3 contains 15 residues. The germline gives CDR1 MNHEY, CDR2 SVGAGI. With 6 bases clipped from V and 3 bases from J, the junction kept 7 bases outside the gene matches.

In its sample, this clone was seen a few times. Here the CDR3 DNA reads TGTGCCAGCAGCTTAAATGGGCTAGCGGGGACCATCTACGAGCAGTACTTC. As protein: CASSLNGLAGTIYEQYF. The J gene is TRBJ2-7, the V gene TRBV7-2; 9 bases are shared with TRBD2. Germline-derived CDR1 and CDR2 are SGHTA and FQGNSA. The CDR3 has 17 amino acids. V lost 2 bases, J lost 3 bases, and 11 bases stayed unmatched.

V gene TRBV15 combines with J gene TRBJ1-5; D not certain. The V and J ends lost 5 bases and 3 bases respectively, with 11 bases between them. The CDR3 consists of 14 residues. In germline, CDR1 is LNHNV, CDR2 YYDKDF (reference sequence). The chain's CDR3 is CATSLTTPNQPQHF. CDR3 nucleotide sequence: TGTGCCACCAGCCTAACCACCCCCAATCAGCCCCAGCATTTT.

This rearrangement joins TRBV2 to TRBJ2-3; 9 positions agree with TRBD2. Germline lookup yields CDR1 SNHLY and CDR2 FYNNEI. The junction had 2 bases not matched to a gene; V was cut back by 8 bases and J by 5 bases. The CDR3 totals 12 residues. CDR3 in DNA: TGTGCCAGCTGGACTAGCGTAGATACGCAGTATTTT. It encodes CASWTSVDTQYF.

The chain carries TRBV29-1 and TRBJ1-1, with D uncertain. This CDR3 region has 12 residues. The V gene's germline CDR1 is SQVTM and CDR2 ANQGSEA. The V gene lost 7 bases and the J gene lost 0 bases, with 9 bases spanning the gap. CDR3 protein: CSGGRLNTEAFF. DNA for the CDR3: TGCAGCGGCGGGCGACTGAACACTGAAGCTTTCTTT.

This rearrangement joins TRBV5-1 to TRBJ2-5; TRBD1 aligns across 10 bases. Germline V gene data show CDR1 as SGHRS and CDR2 as YFSETQ. Losses at the gene ends were 4 bases for V and 7 bases for J; bases not matched to a gene: 10. The CDR3 has 15 amino acids. The CDR3 DNA is TGCGCCAGCAGCCCCTTCGGGACAGGGGAGGGGACCCAGTACTTC. Protein: CASSPFGTGEGTQYF.

The V gene is TRBV18, the J gene TRBJ2-1; the D gene is possibly TRBD1 (6 bases). The germline gives CDR1 KGHSH, CDR2 LQKENI. This CDR3 comprises 13 residues. V lost 2 bases, J lost 4 bases, and 6 bases lay in between. DNA of the CDR3: TGTGCCAGCTCACCAGACAGGTACAATGAGCAGTTCTTC. This sequence encodes CASSPDRYNEQFF.

This clone has only a few counts. Different DNA sequences within this sample yield the same CDR3. The chain uses TRBV7-3 and TRBJ2-3; 8 bases align to TRBD2. The CDR3 is 16 residues long. With V trimmed by 1 base and J by 3 bases, 6 bases remained unmatched. Germline values: CDR1 SGHTA, CDR2 FQGTGA. As DNA, the CDR3 is TGTGCCAGCAGCTTAAAACTCGCGGGAGGAACAGATACGCAGTATTTT. It yields the protein CASSLKLAGGTDTQYF.

This clone turned up a few times. The gene calls are TRBV30 and TRBJ2-5; D ambiguous. Germline V gene lookup returns CDR1 GTSNPN and CDR2 SVGIG (reference sequence). This CDR3 region has 12 residues. The V and J ends lost 2 bases and 5 bases respectively, with 9 bases between them. DNA of the CDR3: TGTGCCTGGAGTTCAAGCCCGGAGACCCAGTACTTC. The encoded protein is CAWSSSPETQYF.

The chain carries TRBV7-8 and TRBJ2-1; D unclear. The germline V gene encodes CDR1 SGHVS and CDR2 FQNEAQ. The CDR3 has 17 residues. V shed 0 bases and J shed 8 bases, with 20 bases lying between them. The CDR3 is CASSLATGILEVDEQFF. CDR3 bases: TGTGCCAGCAGCTTAGCTACTGGTATCCTAGAAGTCGATGAGCAGTTCTTC.

This clone was detected a few times. This chain joins TRBV5-1 and TRBJ2-6; tentatively, D is TRBD1 (6 bases). CDR3 length: 15 amino acids. The germline V and J ends were trimmed by 4 bases and 2 bases, with 10 bases remaining between them. From germline, CDR1 is SGHRS and CDR2 YFSETQ. The CDR3 DNA sequence: TGCGCCAGCAGCGACGACAGGCCTGGGGCCAACGTCCTGACTTTC. Translating it yields CASSDDRPGANVLTF.

The rearrangement links TRBV6-1 to TRBJ2-1; TRBD2 aligns across 12 bases. The germline gives CDR1 MNHNS, CDR2 SASEGT. The CDR3 length is 15 residues. Germline trimming cut 5 bases from V and 7 bases from J; bases unmatched to any gene: 6. The chain's CDR3 is CASSPTSGSRNEQFF. The CDR3 region has the DNA TGTGCCAGCAGTCCGACTAGCGGGAGTAGGAATGAGCAGTTCTTC.

This chain connects TRBV18 to TRBJ2-2, with 15 bases identical to TRBD2. Germline CDR1 is KGHSH and CDR2 is LQKENI. J gave up 5 bases and V 3 bases, and 1 base lay outside the gene matches. The length of the CDR3 is 16 residues. CDR3 coding DNA: TGTGCCAGCTCACCGGGACTAGCGGGAGGAACCGGGGAGCTGTTTTTT. Protein product: CASSPGLAGGTGELFF.

The rearrangement links TRBV14 to TRBJ2-5; 8 nucleotides align to TRBD2. The trim removed 4 bases at V and 5 bases at J, leaving 18 bases unmatched. The CDR3 loop spans 18 amino acids. Germline assignment: CDR1 SGHDN and CDR2 FVKESK. CDR3 DNA: TGTGCCAGCAGCCGGATCCCGGGACTAGTTTGGTTGGCGGAGACCCAGTACTTC. The encoded protein is CASSRIPGLVWLAETQYF.

This clone was picked up a small number of times. The V gene is TRBV11-2, the J gene TRBJ2-7; D gene uncertain. Per the germline V gene, CDR1 is SGHAT and CDR2 is FQNNGV. Trimming removed 0 bases at V and 0 bases at J, with 6 bases between. This CDR3 is built from 14 residues. CDR3 sequence reads: CASSLDRGSYEQYF. CDR3 nucleotide sequence: TGTGCCAGCAGCTTAGATCGAGGCTCCTACGAGCAGTACTTC.

The rearrangement uses TRBV20-1 and TRBJ2-1, with 8 nucleotides matching TRBD1. The CDR3 loop spans 11 amino acids. Germline-derived CDR1 and CDR2 are DFQATT and SNEGSKA (reference sequence). V shed 0 bases and J 14 bases; nucleotides not matched to a gene: 3. The CDR3 loop reads CSAREDRVEFF. CDR3 nucleotides: TGCAGTGCTAGAGAGGACAGGGTGGAGTTCTTC.

The V call is TRBV30, the J call TRBJ1-2; D unclear. Germline loops: CDR1 GTSNPN, CDR2 SVGIG (reference sequence). The CDR3 sequence is 12 residues long. Trimming shortened V by 1 base and J by 2 bases, and 5 bases separated the two germline ends. CDR3 nucleotides: TGTGCCTGGAGTGGCACAAACTATGGCTACACCTTC. It translates to CAWSGTNYGYTF.

The gene calls are TRBV19 and TRBJ1-1; a weak D match, TRBD1 (6 bases). Deletions cut 9 bases from V and 3 bases from J, with 14 bases between. The CDR3 is 13 amino acids. Germline assignment: CDR1 LNHDA and CDR2 SQIVND (reference sequence). The chain's CDR3 is CASKRQVDTEAFF. CDR3 DNA sequence: TGTGCCAGCAAGAGACAGGTAGACACTGAAGCTTTCTTT.

This clone turned up a few times. The J gene is TRBJ2-3, the V gene TRBV21-1; the table calls TRBD2, which could not be checked here. TRBV21-1 has pseudogene status. The CDR3 sequence is 16 residues long. This CDR3 reads CASSKGGGGSADTQYF. The CDR3 nucleotides are TGTGCCAGCAGCAAAGGGGGAGGCGGGAGTGCAGATACGCAGTATTTT.